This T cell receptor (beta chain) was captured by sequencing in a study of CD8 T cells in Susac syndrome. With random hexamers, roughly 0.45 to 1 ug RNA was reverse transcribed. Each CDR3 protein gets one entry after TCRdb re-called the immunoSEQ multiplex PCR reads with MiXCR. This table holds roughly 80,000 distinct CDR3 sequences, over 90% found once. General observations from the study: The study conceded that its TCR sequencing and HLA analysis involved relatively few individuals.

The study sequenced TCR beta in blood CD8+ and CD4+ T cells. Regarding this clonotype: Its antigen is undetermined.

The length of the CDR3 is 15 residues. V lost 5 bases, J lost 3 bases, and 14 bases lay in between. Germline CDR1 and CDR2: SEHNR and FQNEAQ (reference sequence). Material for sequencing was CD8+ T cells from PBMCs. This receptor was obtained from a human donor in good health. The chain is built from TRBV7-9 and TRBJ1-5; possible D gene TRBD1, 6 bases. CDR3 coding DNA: TGTGCCAGCAGCGATCGACAGGACATCAATCAGCCCCAGCATTTT. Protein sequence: CASSDRQDINQPQHF.